This T cell receptor (beta chain) was sequenced in a study of blood T cell repertoires in COVID-19. Whole-study context: The United States, Italy and Spain were the sources of the acute and convalescent COVID-19 samples. Nucleic acid was either cDNA or gDNA, and it came from T cells, B-cell-depleted T cells, or PBMCs.

Data came from immunoSEQ multiplex PCR; TCRdb stores just in-frame clones and leaves some out. Of some 200,000 clones in the sample, 75% to 90% were seen once. Trimming removed 9 bases from V and 6 bases from J, with 15 bases in between. The CDR3 runs to 12 residues. Germline V gene data show CDR1 as MDHEN and CDR2 as SYDVKM. In assigning cohorts, the study relied on participant-reported clinical history. The sample taken for sequencing was PBMCs or T cells enriched from blood (not recorded which). The source of this sequence is a woman between 18 and 29 years old who had recovered from COVID-19. This chain uses TRBV28 with TRBJ2-7; a weak D match, TRBD1 (7 bases). The CDR3, as DNA: TGTGCCAGTCACCCGGGGGACAGCGAGCAGTACTTC. It encodes CASHPGDSEQYF.